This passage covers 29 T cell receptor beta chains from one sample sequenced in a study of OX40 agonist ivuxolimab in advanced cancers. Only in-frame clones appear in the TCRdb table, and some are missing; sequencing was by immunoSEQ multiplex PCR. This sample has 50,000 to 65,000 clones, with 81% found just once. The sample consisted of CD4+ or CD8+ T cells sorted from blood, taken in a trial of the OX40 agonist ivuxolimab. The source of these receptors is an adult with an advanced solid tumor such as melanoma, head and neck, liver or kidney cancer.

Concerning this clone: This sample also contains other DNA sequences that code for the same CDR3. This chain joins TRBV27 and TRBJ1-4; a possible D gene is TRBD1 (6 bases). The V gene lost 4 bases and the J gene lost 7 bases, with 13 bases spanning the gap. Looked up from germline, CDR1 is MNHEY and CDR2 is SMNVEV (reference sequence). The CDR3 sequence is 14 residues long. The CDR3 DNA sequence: TGTGCCAGCAGTTCTCAGGGGAGCGTTGAAAAACTGTTTTTT. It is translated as CASSSQGSVEKLFF.

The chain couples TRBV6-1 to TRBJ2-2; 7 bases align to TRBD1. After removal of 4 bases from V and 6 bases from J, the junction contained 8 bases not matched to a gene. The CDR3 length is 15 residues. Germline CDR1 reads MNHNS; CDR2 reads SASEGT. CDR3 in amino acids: CASSGTGRYAGELFF. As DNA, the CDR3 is TGTGCCAGCAGTGGGACAGGTCGGTACGCCGGGGAGCTGTTTTTT.

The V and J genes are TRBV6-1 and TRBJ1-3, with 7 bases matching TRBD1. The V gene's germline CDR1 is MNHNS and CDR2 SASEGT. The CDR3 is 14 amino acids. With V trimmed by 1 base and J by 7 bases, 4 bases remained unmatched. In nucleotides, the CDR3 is TGTGCCAGCAGTGAAGGGAGGGGGCAGAACACCATATATTTT. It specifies CASSEGRGQNTIYF.

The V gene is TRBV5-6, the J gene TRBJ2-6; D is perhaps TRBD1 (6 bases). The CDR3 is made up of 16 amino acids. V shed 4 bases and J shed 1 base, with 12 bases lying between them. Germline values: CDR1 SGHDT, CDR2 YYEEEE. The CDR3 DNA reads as TGTGCCAGCAGCGACGAACAGGGTTCTGGGGCCAACGTCCTGACTTTC. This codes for CASSDEQGSGANVLTF.

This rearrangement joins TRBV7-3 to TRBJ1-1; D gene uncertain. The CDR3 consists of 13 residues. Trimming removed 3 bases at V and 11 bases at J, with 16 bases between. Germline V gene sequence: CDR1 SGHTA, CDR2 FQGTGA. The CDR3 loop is CASSLSVGDAAFF. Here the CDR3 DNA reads TGTGCCAGCAGCTTGTCGGTGGGCGACGCGGCTTTCTTT.

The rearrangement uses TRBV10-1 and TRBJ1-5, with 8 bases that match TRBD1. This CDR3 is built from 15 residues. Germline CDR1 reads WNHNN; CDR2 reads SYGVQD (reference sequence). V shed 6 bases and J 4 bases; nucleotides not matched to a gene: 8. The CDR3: CASSRDRLPNQPQHF. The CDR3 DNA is TGCGCCAGCAGCCGGGACAGGCTTCCAAATCAGCCCCAGCATTTT.

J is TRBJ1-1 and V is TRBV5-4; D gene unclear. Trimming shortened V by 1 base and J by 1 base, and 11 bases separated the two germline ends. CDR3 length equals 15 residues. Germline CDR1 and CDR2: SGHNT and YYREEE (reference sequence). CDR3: CASSLRLSANTEAFF. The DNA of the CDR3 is TGTGCCAGCAGCTTGCGCCTTTCAGCGAACACTGAAGCTTTCTTT.

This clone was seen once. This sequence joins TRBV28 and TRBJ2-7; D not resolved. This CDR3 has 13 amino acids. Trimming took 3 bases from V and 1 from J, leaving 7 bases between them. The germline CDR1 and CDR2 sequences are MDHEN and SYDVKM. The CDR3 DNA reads TGTGCCAGCAGTTTTCGACGGTCCTACGAGCAGTACTTC. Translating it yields CASSFRRSYEQYF.

For the CDR3, the DNA is TGTGCCAGCAGCCCCATCGGGAGAGGTGAAAAACTGTTTTTT. Amino acid sequence: CASSPIGRGEKLFF. This chain links TRBV5-6 with TRBJ1-4; no clear D. Germline V lookup: CDR1 SGHDT, CDR2 YYEEEE. The CDR3 runs 14 residues. The V gene lost 4 bases and the J gene lost 7 bases, with 14 bases spanning the gap. The variable domain in full, completed from reference TRBV5-6 and TRBJ1-4, reads DAGVTQSPTHLIKTRGQQVTLRCSPKSGHDTVSWYQQALGQGPQFIFQYYEEEERQRGNFPDRFSGHQFPNYSSELNVNALLLGDSALYLCASSPIGRGEKLFFGSGTQLSVL.

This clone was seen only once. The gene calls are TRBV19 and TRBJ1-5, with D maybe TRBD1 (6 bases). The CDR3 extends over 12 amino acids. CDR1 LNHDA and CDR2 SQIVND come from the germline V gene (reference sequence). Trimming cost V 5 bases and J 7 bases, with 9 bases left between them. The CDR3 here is CASSQGYQPQHF. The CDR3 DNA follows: TGTGCCAGTAGTCAGGGGTACCAGCCCCAGCATTTT. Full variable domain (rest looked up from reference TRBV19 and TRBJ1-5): DGGITQSPKYLFRKEGQNVTLSCEQNLNHDAMYWYRQDPGQGLRLIYYSQIVNDFQKGDIAEGYSVSREKKESFPLTVTSAQKNPTAFYLCASSQGYQPQHFGDGTRLSIL.

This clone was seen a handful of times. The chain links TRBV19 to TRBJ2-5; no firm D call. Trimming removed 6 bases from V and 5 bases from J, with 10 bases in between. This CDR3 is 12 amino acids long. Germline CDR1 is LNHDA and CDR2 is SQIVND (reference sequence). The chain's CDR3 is CASSFDMETQYF. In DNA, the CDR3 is TGTGCCAGTAGCTTTGATATGGAGACCCAGTACTTC.

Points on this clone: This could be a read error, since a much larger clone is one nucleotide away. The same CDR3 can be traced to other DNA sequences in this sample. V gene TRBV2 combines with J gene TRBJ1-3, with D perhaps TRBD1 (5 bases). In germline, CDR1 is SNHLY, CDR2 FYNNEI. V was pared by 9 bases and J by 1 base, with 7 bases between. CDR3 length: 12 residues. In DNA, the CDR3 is TGTGCCAGGAAGGGGTCTGGAAACACCATATATTTT. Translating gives CARKGSGNTIYF.

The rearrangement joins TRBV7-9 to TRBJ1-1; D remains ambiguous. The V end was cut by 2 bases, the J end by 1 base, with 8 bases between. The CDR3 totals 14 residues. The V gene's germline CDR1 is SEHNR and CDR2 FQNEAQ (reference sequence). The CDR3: CASSLSGANTEAFF. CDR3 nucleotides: TGTGCCAGCAGCTTATCAGGCGCGAACACTGAAGCTTTCTTT.

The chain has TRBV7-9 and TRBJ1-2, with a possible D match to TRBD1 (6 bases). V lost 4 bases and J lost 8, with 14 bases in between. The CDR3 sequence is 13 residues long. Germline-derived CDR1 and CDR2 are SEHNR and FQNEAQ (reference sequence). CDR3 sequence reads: CASSSQGMRGYTF. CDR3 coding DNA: TGTGCCAGCAGCTCGCAGGGGATGCGGGGCTACACCTTC.

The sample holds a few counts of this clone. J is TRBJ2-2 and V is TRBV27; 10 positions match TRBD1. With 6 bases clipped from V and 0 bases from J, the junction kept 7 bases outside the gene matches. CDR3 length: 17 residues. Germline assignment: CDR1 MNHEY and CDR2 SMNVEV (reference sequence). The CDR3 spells CASRRQGALANTGELFF. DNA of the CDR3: TGTGCCAGCAGACGACAGGGGGCCCTCGCGAACACCGGGGAGCTGTTTTTT.

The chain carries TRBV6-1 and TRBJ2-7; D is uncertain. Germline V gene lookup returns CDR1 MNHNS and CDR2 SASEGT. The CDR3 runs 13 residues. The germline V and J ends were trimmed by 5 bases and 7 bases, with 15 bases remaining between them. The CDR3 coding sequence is TGTGCCAGCAGTTCCTCTACAGCTCGGGAGCAGTACTTC. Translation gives CASSSSTAREQYF.

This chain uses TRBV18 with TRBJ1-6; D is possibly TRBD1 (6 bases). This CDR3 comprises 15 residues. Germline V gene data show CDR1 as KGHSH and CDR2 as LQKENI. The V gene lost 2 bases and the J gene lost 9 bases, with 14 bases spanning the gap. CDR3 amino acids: CASSPNRDTGSPLHF. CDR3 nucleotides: TGTGCCAGCTCACCAAACCGGGACACCGGTTCACCCCTCCACTTT.

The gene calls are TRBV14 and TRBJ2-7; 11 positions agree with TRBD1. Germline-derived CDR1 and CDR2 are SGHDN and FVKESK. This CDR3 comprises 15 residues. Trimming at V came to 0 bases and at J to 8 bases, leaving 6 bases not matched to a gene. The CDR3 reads CASSQDYRTGGKQYF. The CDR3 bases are TGTGCCAGCAGCCAAGATTATAGGACAGGGGGCAAGCAGTACTTC.

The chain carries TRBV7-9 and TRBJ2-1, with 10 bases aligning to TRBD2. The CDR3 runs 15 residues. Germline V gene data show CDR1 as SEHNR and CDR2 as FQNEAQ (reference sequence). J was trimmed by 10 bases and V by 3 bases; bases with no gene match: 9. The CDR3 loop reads CASSLGTSVSIEQFF. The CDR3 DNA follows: TGTGCCAGCAGCTTGGGGACTAGCGTCTCAATCGAGCAGTTCTTC.

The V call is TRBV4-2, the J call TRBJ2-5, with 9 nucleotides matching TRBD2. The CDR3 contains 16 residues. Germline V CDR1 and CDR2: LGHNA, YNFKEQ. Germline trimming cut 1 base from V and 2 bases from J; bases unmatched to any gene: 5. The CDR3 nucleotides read TGTGCCAGCAGCCAAGGACAGGCGGGGGGGCAAGAGACCCAGTACTTC. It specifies CASSQGQAGGQETQYF.

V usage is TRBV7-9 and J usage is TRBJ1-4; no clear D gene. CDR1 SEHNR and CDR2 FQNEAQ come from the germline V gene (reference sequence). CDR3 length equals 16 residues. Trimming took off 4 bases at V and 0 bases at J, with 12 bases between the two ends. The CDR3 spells CASSYTVLATNEKLFF. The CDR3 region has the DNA TGTGCCAGCAGCTATACGGTTCTAGCAACTAATGAAAAACTGTTTTTT.

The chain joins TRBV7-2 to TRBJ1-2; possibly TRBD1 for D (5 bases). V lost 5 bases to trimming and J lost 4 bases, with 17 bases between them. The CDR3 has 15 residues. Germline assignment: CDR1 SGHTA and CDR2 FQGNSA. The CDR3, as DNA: TGTGCCAGCAGCGCACAGGTGGGGGAAGGCTATGGCTACACCTTC. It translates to CASSAQVGEGYGYTF.

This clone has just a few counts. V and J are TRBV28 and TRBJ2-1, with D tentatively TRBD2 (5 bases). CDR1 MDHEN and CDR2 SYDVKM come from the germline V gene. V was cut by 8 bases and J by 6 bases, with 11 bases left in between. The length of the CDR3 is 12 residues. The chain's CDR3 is CASDRGTNEQFF. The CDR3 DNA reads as TGTGCCAGCGACCGGGGTACCAATGAGCAGTTCTTC.

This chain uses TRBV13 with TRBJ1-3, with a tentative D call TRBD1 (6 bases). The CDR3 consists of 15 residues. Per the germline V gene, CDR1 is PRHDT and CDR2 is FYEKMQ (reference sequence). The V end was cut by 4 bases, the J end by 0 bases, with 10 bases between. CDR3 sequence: CASSWRQVSGNTIYF. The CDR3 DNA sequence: TGTGCCAGCAGCTGGAGACAGGTCTCTGGAAACACCATATATTTT.

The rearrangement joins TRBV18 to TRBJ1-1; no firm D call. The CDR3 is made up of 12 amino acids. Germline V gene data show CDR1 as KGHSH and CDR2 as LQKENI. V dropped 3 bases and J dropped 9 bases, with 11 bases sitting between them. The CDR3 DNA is TGTGCCAGCTCACCGGGAGACCCCAAAGCTTTCTTT. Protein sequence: CASSPGDPKAFF.

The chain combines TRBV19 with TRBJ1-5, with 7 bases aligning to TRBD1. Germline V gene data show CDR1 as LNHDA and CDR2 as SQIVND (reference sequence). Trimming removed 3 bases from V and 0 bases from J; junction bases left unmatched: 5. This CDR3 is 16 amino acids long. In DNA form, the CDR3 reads TGTGCCAGTAGTATCGGGACAGTTTATAGCAATCAGCCCCAGCATTTT. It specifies CASSIGTVYSNQPQHF.

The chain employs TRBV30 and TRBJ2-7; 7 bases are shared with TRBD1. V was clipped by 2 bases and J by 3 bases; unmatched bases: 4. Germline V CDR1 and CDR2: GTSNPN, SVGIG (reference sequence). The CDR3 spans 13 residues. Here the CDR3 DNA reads TGTGCCTGGAGTTCAAACAGGGGCTACGAGCAGTACTTC. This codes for CAWSSNRGYEQYF.

CDR3 nucleotides: TGTGCCAGCTCACCCACGCCTCCGGGGAATAACGAGCAGTACTTC. Translated: CASSPTPPGNNEQYF. V usage is TRBV18 and J usage is TRBJ2-7, with D tentatively TRBD2 (5 bases). Per germline, CDR1 KGHSH and CDR2 LQKENI. Trimming took 3 bases from V and 5 from J, leaving 17 bases between them. CDR3 size: 15 residues.

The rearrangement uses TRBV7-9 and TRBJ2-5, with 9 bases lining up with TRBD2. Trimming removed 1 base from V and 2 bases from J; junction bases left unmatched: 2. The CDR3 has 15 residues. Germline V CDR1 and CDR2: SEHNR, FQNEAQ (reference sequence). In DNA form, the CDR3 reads TGTGCCAGCAGCTTAGTAGCGGGGGCACAAGAGACCCAGTACTTC. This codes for CASSLVAGAQETQYF.